The 10 T cell receptor beta chains in this list originate from one sample, sequenced in a study of vaccination and CD4 T cells after COVID-19. TCRdb reanalysed the PCR reads using MiXCR and keeps one entry per CDR3 protein. The sample has tens of thousands of distinct CDR3 sequences; roughly 61% are singletons. Sequencing was performed on CD4+ T cells from blood, taken before SARS-CoV-2 vaccination. The receptors come from a human donor who had recovered from COVID-19.

The rearrangement uses TRBV20-1 and TRBJ2-7, with 13 bases matching TRBD2. The CDR3 sequence is 17 residues long. The V and J ends lost 0 bases and 2 bases, in that order; junction bases with no gene match: 7. The germline CDR1 and CDR2 sequences are DFQATT and SNEGSKA (reference sequence). CDR3 protein: CSAREAPGLAGAYEQYF. CDR3 nucleotides: TGCAGTGCTAGAGAGGCCCCCGGACTAGCGGGAGCCTACGAGCAGTACTTC.

Only a few counts were recorded for this clonotype. The chain recombines TRBV21-1 with TRBJ2-5; TRBD2 reflects the table's D call only, with no check against the DNA. TRBV21-1 is assigned pseudogene status. There are 19 residues in the CDR3. CDR3 bases: TGTGCCAGCAGCAAAAACCCCCCCTTTTTAGCGGGAGGTCGGGAGACCCAGTACTTC. Protein: CASSKNPPFLAGGRETQYF.

This clonotype was seen only a few times. The chain recombines TRBV20-1 with TRBJ1-1; D is uncertain. V gave up 4 bases and J gave up 12 bases, with 12 bases separating them. CDR3 size: 10 residues. Germline V gives CDR1 DFQATT, CDR2 SNEGSKA (reference sequence). The CDR3 bases are TGCAGTGCTAAAACTGAAGTTACTTTCTTT. As protein: CSAKTEVTFF.

The chain carries TRBV27 and TRBJ2-7; 12 bases map to TRBD2. V lost 4 bases, J lost 7 bases, and 8 bases stayed unmatched. There are 15 residues in the CDR3. Germline values: CDR1 MNHEY, CDR2 SMNVEV (reference sequence). The CDR3 DNA reads as TGTGCCAGCAGTTCGAGGACTAGCGGGATAGGGGAGCAGTACTTC. Translated, it gives CASSSRTSGIGEQYF.

J is TRBJ2-1 and V is TRBV6-1; 16 nucleotides align to TRBD2. The CDR3 has 17 amino acids. Losses at the gene ends were 6 bases for V and 4 bases for J; bases not matched to a gene: 6. Germline values: CDR1 MNHNS, CDR2 SASEGT. The CDR3 sequence is CASSQGTSGRGYNEQFF. The CDR3 coding sequence is TGTGCCAGCAGCCAAGGGACTAGCGGGAGGGGTTACAATGAGCAGTTCTTC.

The genes are TRBV20-1 and TRBJ2-1; TRBD2 aligns across 8 bases. The germline V gene has CDR1 DFQATT and CDR2 SNEGSKA (reference sequence). Losses at the gene ends were 6 bases for V and 5 bases for J; bases not matched to a gene: 6. The CDR3 totals 13 residues. The CDR3 region has the DNA TGCAGTGCACCCGGGACTAGGAACAATGAGCAGTTCTTC. It yields the protein CSAPGTRNNEQFF.

This clonotype has more than one count but fewer than ten. J is TRBJ2-5 and V is TRBV20-1, with D maybe TRBD1 (6 bases). CDR3 length: 11 residues. Germline lookup yields CDR1 DFQATT and CDR2 SNEGSKA (reference sequence). CDR3 residues: CRGAEGETQYF. The CDR3 nucleotides read TGCAGGGGGGCAGAGGGAGAGACCCAGTACTTC.

The chain recombines TRBV2 with TRBJ2-7, with D unresolved. Germline-derived CDR1 and CDR2 are SNHLY and FYNNEI. V gave up 7 bases and J gave up 1 base, with 14 bases separating them. CDR3 size: 14 residues. The CDR3 sequence: CASMLRVVSYEQYF. The DNA of the CDR3 is TGTGCCAGCATGCTTAGGGTAGTTTCCTACGAGCAGTACTTC.

This clonotype was seen a few times. The chain combines TRBV6-1 with TRBJ1-1; 8 nucleotides line up with TRBD1. Trimming removed 5 bases from V and 4 bases from J; junction bases left unmatched: 6. CDR1 MNHNS and CDR2 SASEGT come from the germline V gene. The CDR3 totals 14 residues. This CDR3 reads CASSSTGGGTEAFF. For the CDR3, the DNA is TGTGCCAGCAGTAGTACAGGGGGTGGCACTGAAGCTTTCTTT.

This clonotype came up a few times. The gene calls are TRBV6-1 and TRBJ2-1; a weak D match, TRBD1 (5 bases). V was clipped by 2 bases and J by 8 bases, with 10 bases between them. There are 13 residues in the CDR3. Per germline, CDR1 MNHNS and CDR2 SASEGT. CDR3 in DNA: TGTGCCAGCAGTGAAACGTGGGGCCATGAGCAGTTCTTC. The encoded protein is CASSETWGHEQFF.